These 9 T cell receptor beta chains came from one sample sequenced in a study of response to subunit inactivated influenza vaccine. TCRdb re-derived calls from the RT-PCR reads in MiXCR, one entry per CDR3 protein. This sample carries around 530,000 distinct CDR3 sequences, approximately 16% of them seen once, and the ten largest clones take over 2.5%. Material: CD4+ T cells sorted from PBMCs, obtained less than 30 months after vaccination. These receptors originate from a man aged 50 to 69 who received an inactivated influenza vaccine.

V gene TRBV5-1 combines with J gene TRBJ2-1, with 9 nucleotides matching TRBD1. This CDR3 has 15 residues. Germline lookup yields CDR1 SGHRS and CDR2 YFSETQ. J was trimmed by 5 bases and V by 4 bases; bases with no gene match: 7. The CDR3 DNA reads as TGCGCCAGCAGCACCGGGGGGACAGGGAACAATGAGCAGTTCTTC. Residues: CASSTGGTGNNEQFF.

This sequence joins TRBV20-1 and TRBJ1-1, with no clear D. This CDR3 has 13 residues. CDR1 and CDR2 (germline): DFQATT, SNEGSKA (reference sequence). V lost 5 bases to trimming and J lost 3 bases, with 13 bases between them. This CDR3 reads CSAPDRWDTEAFF. CDR3 in DNA: TGCAGTGCTCCTGATAGGTGGGACACTGAAGCTTTCTTT.

This clonotype was found a few times. The chain combines TRBV3-1 with TRBJ1-2; D ambiguous. V was clipped by 6 bases and J by 10 bases, with 21 bases between them. This CDR3 is built from 14 residues. CDR1 is LGHDT, CDR2 YNNKEL, per germline (reference sequence). The CDR3: CASSKGRSSLTYTF. The DNA for the CDR3 is TGTGCCAGCAGTAAAGGGAGGAGTTCCTTAACCTACACCTTC.

This clonotype has a count of ten or more. V and J are TRBV14 and TRBJ1-1, with 7 bases lining up with TRBD1. With 3 bases clipped from V and 2 bases from J, the junction kept 9 bases outside the gene matches. The CDR3 extends over 16 amino acids. CDR1 SGHDN and CDR2 FVKESK come from the germline V gene. The CDR3 is CASSHYQGTVNTEAFF. CDR3 bases: TGTGCCAGCAGCCACTACCAAGGGACAGTCAACACTGAAGCTTTCTTT.

The chain has TRBV18 and TRBJ1-4; no clear D gene. CDR1 and CDR2 (germline): KGHSH, LQKENI. The CDR3 runs to 15 residues. Trimming cost V 0 bases and J 8 bases, with 13 bases left between them. The CDR3 is CASSPPLLRSEKLFF. The DNA of the CDR3 is TGTGCCAGCTCACCACCGCTTCTGAGGAGCGAAAAACTGTTTTTT.

The chain is built from TRBV25-1 and TRBJ1-4; D not resolved. CDR3 length: 11 residues. Per the germline V gene, CDR1 is MGHDK and CDR2 is SYGVNS. With 0 bases removed from V and 7 bases from J, the gap between germline ends came to 0 bases. This CDR3 is CASSEYEKLFF. The DNA for the CDR3 is TGTGCCAGCAGTGAATATGAAAAACTGTTTTTT.

V and J are TRBV5-1 and TRBJ2-6, with D perhaps TRBD2 (5 bases). The CDR3 spans 16 residues. Germline CDR1 reads SGHRS; CDR2 reads YFSETQ. Trimming shortened V by 4 bases and J by 0 bases, and 11 bases separated the two germline ends. Written as DNA, the CDR3 is TGCGCCAGCAGCCCGATAACTAGCTCTGGGGCCAACGTCCTGACTTTC. Translation: CASSPITSSGANVLTF.

A few counts support this clonotype. The J gene is TRBJ1-6, the V gene TRBV21-1; TRBD1 is the table's D call and was not checked against the DNA. TRBV21-1 is shown as a pseudogene. This CDR3 has 15 amino acids. The DNA of the CDR3 is TGTGCCAGCGTCCCAGCGGAGGGGGCTATCAAACCCCTCCACTTT. Amino acids: CASVPAEGAIKPLHF.

The rearrangement joins TRBV10-3 to TRBJ2-2; D uncertain. This CDR3 region has 14 residues. Trimming removed 4 bases from V and 3 bases from J, with 9 bases in between. From germline, CDR1 is ENHRY and CDR2 SYGVKD. The CDR3 here is CAISGSRDTGELFF. CDR3 DNA: TGTGCCATCAGTGGTAGCAGAGACACCGGGGAGCTGTTTTTT.